This TCR beta chain was retrieved from a study of T-cell reconstitution after alpha-beta-depleted transplantation in children. The study, taken as a whole, reports: Recipient T cells and thymic progenitors that survived gave rise to the high TCRbeta diversity observed at day 60 in some patients. Hyperexpanded clones declined; after one year, newly produced T cells mostly supplied diversity. Roughly two months post-transplant, alpha-beta T cells reportedly originated from several hundred graft clones that had expanded.

As to this clonotype: Its antigen is unidentified.

The CDR3 is made up of 18 amino acids. The germline V gene encodes CDR1 SGHRS and CDR2 YFSETQ. The ends were cut back, 0 bases at V and 0 bases at J, with 16 bases in the middle. It was with unique molecular identifiers that the TCRbeta library was prepared. TCRdb passed the PCR reads through MiXCR, listing each CDR3 protein once. The sample lists around 580,000 distinct CDR3 sequences, 27% seen once, with less than 40% in the top ten. This chain links TRBV5-1 with TRBJ2-4; the D is unclear. The source was PBMCs, collected before TCRalphabeta/CD19-depleted stem cell transplant. The receptor's source is a boy under two years old with Wiskott-Aldrich syndrome, due to receive a stem cell transplant. The CDR3 is CASSLAPIFSLAKNIQYF. CDR3 nucleotide sequence: TGCGCCAGCAGCTTGGCCCCGATCTTTTCACTAGCCAAAAACATTCAGTACTTC. The whole variable domain, filled in from reference TRBV5-1 and TRBJ2-4, reads KAGVTQTPRYLIKTRGQQVTLSCSPISGHRSVSWYQQTPGQGLQFLFEYFSETQRNKGNFPGRFSGRQFSNSRSEMNVSTLELGDSALYLCASSLAPIFSLAKNIQYFGAGTRLSVL.